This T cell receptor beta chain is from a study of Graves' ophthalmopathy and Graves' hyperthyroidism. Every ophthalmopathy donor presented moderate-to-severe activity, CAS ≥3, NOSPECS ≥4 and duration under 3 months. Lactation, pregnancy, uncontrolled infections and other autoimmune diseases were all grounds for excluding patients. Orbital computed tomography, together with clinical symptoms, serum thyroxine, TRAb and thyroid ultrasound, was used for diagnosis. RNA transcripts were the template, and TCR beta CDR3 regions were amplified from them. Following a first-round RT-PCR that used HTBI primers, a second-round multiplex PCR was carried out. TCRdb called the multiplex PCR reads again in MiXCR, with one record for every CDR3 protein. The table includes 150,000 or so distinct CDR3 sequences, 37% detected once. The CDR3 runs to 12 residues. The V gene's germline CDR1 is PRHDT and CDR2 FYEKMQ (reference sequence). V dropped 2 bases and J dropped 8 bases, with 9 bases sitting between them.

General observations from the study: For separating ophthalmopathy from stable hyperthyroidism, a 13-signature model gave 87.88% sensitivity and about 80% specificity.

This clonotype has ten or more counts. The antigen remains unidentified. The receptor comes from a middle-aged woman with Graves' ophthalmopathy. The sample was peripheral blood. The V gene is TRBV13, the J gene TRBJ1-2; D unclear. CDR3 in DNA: TGTGCCAGCAGCTTAAATCCGGGAGGCTACACCTTC. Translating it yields CASSLNPGGYTF.